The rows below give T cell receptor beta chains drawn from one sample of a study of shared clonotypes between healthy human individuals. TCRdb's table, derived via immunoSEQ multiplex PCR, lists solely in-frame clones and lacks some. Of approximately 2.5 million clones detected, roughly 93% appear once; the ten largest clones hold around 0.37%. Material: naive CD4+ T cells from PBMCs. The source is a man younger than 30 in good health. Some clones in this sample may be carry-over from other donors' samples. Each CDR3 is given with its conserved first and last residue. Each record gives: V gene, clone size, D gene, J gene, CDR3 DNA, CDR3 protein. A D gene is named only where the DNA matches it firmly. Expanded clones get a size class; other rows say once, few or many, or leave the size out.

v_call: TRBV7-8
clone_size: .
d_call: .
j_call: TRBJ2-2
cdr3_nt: TGTGCCAGCAGCCGCCGGGACTTAGACACCGGGGAGCTGTTTTTT
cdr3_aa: CASSRRDLDTGELFF

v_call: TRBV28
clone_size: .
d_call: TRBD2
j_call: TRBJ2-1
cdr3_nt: TGTGCCAGCAGTTGGGGACTAGCGGGACGTGAGCAGTTCTTC
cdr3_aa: CASSWGLAGREQFF

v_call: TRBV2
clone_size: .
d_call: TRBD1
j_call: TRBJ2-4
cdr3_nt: TGTGCCAGCAAAGGACAGGGGGTCTCCAAAAACATTCAGTACTTC
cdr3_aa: CASKGQGVSKNIQYF

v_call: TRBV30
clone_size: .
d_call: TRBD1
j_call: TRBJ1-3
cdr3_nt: TGTGCCTGGGGGACAGGCCTCCCCCCCGGAAACACCATATATTTT
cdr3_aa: CAWGTGLPPGNTIYF

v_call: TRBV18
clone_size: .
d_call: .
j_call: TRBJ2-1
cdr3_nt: TGTGCCAGCTCACCACGGGGTATGGTGCACAATGAGCAGTTCTTC
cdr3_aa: CASSPRGMVHNEQFF

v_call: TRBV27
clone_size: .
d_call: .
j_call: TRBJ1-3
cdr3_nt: TGTGCCAGCAGCCTGGGCTCAGGGAACGGAAACACCATATATTTT
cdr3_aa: CASSLGSGNGNTIYF

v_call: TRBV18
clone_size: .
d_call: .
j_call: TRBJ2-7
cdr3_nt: TGTGCCAGCTCAAATCCCGGGACGGGAACCTACGAGCAGTACTTC
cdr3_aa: CASSNPGTGTYEQYF

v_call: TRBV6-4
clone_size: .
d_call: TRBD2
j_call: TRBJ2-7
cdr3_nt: TGTGCCCGAAGGGCCGGGACTAGCGGGTTTACCGGATACGAGCAGTACTTC
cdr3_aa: CARRAGTSGFTGYEQYF

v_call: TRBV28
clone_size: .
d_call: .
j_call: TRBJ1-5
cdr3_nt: TGTGCCAGCCATACAGTCAATCAGCCCCAGCATTTT
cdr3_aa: CASHTVNQPQHF

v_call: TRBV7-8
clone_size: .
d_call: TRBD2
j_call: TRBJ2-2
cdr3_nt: TGTGCCAGCGCCATTCCGGGACTAGCCAACACCGGGGAGCTGTTTTTT
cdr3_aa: CASAIPGLANTGELFF

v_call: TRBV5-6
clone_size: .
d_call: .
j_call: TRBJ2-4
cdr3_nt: TGTGCCAGCAGCTTGCGGGAAGCCGGCAAAAACATTCAGTACTTC
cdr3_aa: CASSLREAGKNIQYF

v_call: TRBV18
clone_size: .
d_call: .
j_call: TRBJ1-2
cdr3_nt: TGTGCCAGCTCACCCGACGAGAACTATGGCTACACCTTC
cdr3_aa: CASSPDENYGYTF

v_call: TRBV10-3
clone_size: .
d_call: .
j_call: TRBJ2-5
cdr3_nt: TGTGCCATCAGTGAGGGCCCAAACGAGACCCAGTACTTC
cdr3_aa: CAISEGPNETQYF

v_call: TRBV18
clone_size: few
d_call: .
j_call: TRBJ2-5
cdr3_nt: TGTGCCAGCTCACCACCGGGGGAGACCCAGTACTTC
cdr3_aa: CASSPPGETQYF

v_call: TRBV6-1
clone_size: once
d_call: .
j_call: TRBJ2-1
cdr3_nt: TGTGCCAGCAGTGAAATGGACTACTACAATGAGCAGTTCTTC
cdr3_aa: CASSEMDYYNEQFF

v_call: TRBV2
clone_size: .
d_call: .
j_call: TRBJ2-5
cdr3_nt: TGTGCCAGCGGGGACGTCGAAGAGACCCAGTACTTC
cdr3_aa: CASGDVEETQYF

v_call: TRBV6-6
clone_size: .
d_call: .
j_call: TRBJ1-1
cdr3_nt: TGTGCCAGCAGTTACTTCTTAAGCAGTCCCGGGACTGAAGCTTTCTTT
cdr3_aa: CASSYFLSSPGTEAFF

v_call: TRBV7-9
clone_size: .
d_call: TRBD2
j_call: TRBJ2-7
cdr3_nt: TGTGCCAGCAGCCCCGGACTAGCGGGAGTCCGCTCCTACGAGCAGTACTTC
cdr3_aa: CASSPGLAGVRSYEQYF

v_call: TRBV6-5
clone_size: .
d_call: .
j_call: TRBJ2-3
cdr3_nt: TGTGCCAGCAGTAGGACTGGCGCAGATACGCAGTATTTT
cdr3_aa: CASSRTGADTQYF

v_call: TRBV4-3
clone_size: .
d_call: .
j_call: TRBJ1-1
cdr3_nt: TGCGCCAGCAGCCGCCTTCGGAAGGCATCGGGTGAAGCTTTCTTT
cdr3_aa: CASSRLRKASGEAFF

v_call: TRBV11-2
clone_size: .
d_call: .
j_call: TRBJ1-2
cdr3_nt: TGTGCCAGCAGCCCCCGTACAGAACCTTATGGCTACACCTTC
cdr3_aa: CASSPRTEPYGYTF

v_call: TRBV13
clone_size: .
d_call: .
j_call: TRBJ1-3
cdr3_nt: TGTGCCAGCAGCCTGCGGGGGGGAAACACCATATATTTT
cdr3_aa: CASSLRGGNTIYF

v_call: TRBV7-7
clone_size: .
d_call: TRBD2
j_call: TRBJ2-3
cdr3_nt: TGTGCCAGCAGCGTCGGGACTAGCGGGAGAGGAGATACGCAGTATTTT
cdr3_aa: CASSVGTSGRGDTQYF

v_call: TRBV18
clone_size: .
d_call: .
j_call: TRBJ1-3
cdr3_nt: TGTGCCAGCTCACCGGAGGCGCACTCTGGAAACACCATATATTTT
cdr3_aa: CASSPEAHSGNTIYF

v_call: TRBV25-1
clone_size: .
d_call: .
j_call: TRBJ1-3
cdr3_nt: TGTGCCAGCAGTGGTACCGACCTTAGGATCTACTCTGGAAACACCATATATTTT
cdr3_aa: CASSGTDLRIYSGNTIYF

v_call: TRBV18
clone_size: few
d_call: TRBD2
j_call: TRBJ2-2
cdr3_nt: TGTGCCAGCTCACCAAGACTAGCGGGAGGGTACGCTGGCACCGGGGAGCTGTTTTTT
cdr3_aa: CASSPRLAGGYAGTGELFF

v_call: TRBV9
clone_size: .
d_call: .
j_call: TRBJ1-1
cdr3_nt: TGTGCCAGCAGCCCCGGACAGTTAATGAACACTGAAGCTTTCTTT
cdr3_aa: CASSPGQLMNTEAFF

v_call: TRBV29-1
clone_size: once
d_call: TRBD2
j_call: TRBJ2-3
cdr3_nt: TGCAGCGTTAGCGGGAGAGTAGGGACAGATACGCAGTATTTT
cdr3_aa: CSVSGRVGTDTQYF

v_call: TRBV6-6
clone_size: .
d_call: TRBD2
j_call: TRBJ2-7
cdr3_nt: TGTGCCAGCAGTTACGGACTAGCGGGAACCTACGAGCAGTACTTC
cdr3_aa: CASSYGLAGTYEQYF

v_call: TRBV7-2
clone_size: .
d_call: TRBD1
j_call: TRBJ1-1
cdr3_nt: TGTGCCAGCAGCTTAAGATTCGGGACAGGGGGCACTGAAGCTTTCTTT
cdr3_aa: CASSLRFGTGGTEAFF

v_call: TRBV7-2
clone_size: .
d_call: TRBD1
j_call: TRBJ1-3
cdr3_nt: TGTGCCAGCAGCCTAACAGGGGCGCCGTCTGGAAACACCATATATTTT
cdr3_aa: CASSLTGAPSGNTIYF

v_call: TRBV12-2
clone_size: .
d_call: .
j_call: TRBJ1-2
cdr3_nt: TGTGCAAGTCGCTTAGCGCCCACCGACGTGAATGGCTACACCTTC
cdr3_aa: CASRLAPTDVNGYTF

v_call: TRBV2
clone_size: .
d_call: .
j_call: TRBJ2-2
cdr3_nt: TGTGCCAGCGGGAGACAGGGCACGGGAGCCGGGGAGCTGTTTTTT
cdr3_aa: CASGRQGTGAGELFF

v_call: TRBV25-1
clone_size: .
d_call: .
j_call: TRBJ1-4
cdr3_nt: TGTGCCAGCAGTGAATTTTCCAGTGCAACTAATGAAAAACTGTTTTTT
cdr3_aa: CASSEFSSATNEKLFF

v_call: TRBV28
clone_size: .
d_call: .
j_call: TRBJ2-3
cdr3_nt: TGTGCCAGCAGTTCGACGGTGGAAACAGATACGCAGTATTTT
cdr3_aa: CASSSTVETDTQYF

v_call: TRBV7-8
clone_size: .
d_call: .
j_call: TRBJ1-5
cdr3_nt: TGTGCCAGCAGCTTAGAGGGCAGGGTCAATCAGCCCCAGCATTTT
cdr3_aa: CASSLEGRVNQPQHF

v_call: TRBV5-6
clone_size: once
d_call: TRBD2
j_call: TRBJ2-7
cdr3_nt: TGTGCCAGCAGCTTGTTGCGACTAGCGGGGGGCGAGTGGTCGTACGAGCAGTACTTC
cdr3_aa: CASSLLRLAGGEWSYEQYF

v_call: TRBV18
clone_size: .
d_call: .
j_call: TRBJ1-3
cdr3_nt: TGTGCCAGCTCACCAGCGGCCGGGACGGTGAGCTCTGGAAACACCATATATTTT
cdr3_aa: CASSPAAGTVSSGNTIYF

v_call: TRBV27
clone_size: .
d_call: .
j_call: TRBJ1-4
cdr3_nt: TGTGCCAGCAGTTCACTGGGCCTGAATGAAAAACTGTTTTTT
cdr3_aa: CASSSLGLNEKLFF

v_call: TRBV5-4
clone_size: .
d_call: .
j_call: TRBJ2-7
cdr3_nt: TGTGCCAGCAGCCCTGGTTTGAGGGATTACGAGCAGTACTTC
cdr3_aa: CASSPGLRDYEQYF

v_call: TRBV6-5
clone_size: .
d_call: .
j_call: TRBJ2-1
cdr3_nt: TGTGCCAGCAGGGACTCGGGTGCTCAGGAGCAGTTCTTC
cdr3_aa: CASRDSGAQEQFF

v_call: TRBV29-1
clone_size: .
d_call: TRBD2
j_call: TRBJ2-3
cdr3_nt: TGCAGCGTTGTCGGCCTAGCGGGAGAGATAGATACGCAGTATTTT
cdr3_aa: CSVVGLAGEIDTQYF

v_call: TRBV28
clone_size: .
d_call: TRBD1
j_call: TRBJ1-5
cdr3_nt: TGTGCCAGCAGCATCGACAGGGGACGGACCCAGCATTTT
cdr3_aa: CASSIDRGRTQHF

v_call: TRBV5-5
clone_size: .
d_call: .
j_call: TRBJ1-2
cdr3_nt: TGTGCCAGCAGTAACACAGTTGGAAACTACGGCTACACCTTC
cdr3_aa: CASSNTVGNYGYTF

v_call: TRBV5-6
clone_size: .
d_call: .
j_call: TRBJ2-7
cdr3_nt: TGTGCCAGCAGCTTGAATGGGGCGGCGAGCTCCTACGAGCAGTACTTC
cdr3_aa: CASSLNGAASSYEQYF